The TCR beta chain under discussion was sequenced for a study of CD8+CD57+ T cells in acquired aplastic anemia. Selection for sequencing was limited to patients who had shown CD8+CD57+ cell expansion by flow cytometry. Patients had not yet gotten any therapy when their blood was taken for sampling. On this clonotype: Antigen: not known.

The V gene's germline CDR1 is LNHNV and CDR2 YYDKDF (reference sequence). V trimming: 1 base; J trimming: 3 bases; junction bases outside the gene matches: 7. The CDR3 extends over 17 amino acids. Using genomic DNA as the template, TCR beta VDJ and CDR3 profiling was carried out. TCRdb re-analysed the reads in MiXCR, keeping a single row per CDR3 protein. The data contain under 200,000 distinct CDR3 sequences, less than 50% of them singletons. Study observations and caveats: The same twenty-nine CD8+ CDR3 sequences occurred in patients and in controls.

The clonotype was recovered from a human donor with aplastic anemia. Sequences were obtained from sorted CD4+, CD8+, or CD8+CD57+ T cells (not recorded which) from PBMCs. The genes are TRBV15 and TRBJ2-5; 11 bases line up with TRBD2. In DNA form, the CDR3 reads TGTGCCACCAGCAGAGGCGACGTTAGCGGGGGGGAAGAGACCCAGTACTTC. This gives the protein CATSRGDVSGGEETQYF.